The present T cell receptor (beta chain) was sequenced within a study of blood T cell repertoires in COVID-19. Study summary: Sample material is recorded as cDNA or gDNA derived from T cells, B-cell-depleted T cells, or PBMCs.

In the original workflow: Amplification from reference gene primers served as the basis for estimated nucleated cell counts. Measured with immunoSEQ multiplex PCR; TCRdb has only the in-frame clones, and not every one. That table is the source of V, J and clone size, and D and trimming were worked out from the DNA. This sample has 30,000 or so clones, with over 75% found just once. In germline, CDR1 is MNHNY, CDR2 SVGAGI (reference sequence). V was clipped by 0 bases and J by 3 bases, with 12 bases between them. The CDR3 contains 16 residues. The chain uses TRBV6-6 and TRBJ1-5; D is ambiguous. Sequencing was done on a sample of peripheral blood. The TCR comes from a man aged 55 to 70 with COVID-19, enrolled during active disease. CDR3 sequence: CASSYSMAGDNQPQHF. Written as DNA, the CDR3 is TGTGCCAGCAGTTACTCGATGGCCGGGGACAATCAGCCCCAGCATTTT.